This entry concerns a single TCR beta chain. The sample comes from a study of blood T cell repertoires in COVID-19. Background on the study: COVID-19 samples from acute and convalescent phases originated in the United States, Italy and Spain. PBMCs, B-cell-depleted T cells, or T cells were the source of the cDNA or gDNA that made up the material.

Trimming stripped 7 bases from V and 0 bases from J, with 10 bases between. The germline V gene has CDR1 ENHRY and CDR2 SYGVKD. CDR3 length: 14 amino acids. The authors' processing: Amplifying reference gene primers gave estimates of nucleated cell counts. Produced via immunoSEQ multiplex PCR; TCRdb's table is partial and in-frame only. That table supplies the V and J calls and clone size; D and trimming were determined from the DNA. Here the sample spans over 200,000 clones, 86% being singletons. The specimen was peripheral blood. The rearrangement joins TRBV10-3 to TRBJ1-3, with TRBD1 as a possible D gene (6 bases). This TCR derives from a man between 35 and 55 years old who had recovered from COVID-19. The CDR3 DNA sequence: TGTGCCATCAACTTGGACAGCTCTGGAAACACCATATATTTT. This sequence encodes CAINLDSSGNTIYF.